This TCR beta chain was identified during a study of T-cell memory formation after mild COVID-19. On the study more broadly: In these data, TCR clusters were largely donor specific.

As to this clonotype: The antigen remains unidentified.

TCRalpha and TCRbeta libraries used 5'RACE with constant-segment primers and UMIs. Using its own MiXCR run on the 5' RACE reads, TCRdb lists one record per CDR3 protein. The data contain a few hundred thousand distinct CDR3 sequences, approximately 16% of them singletons. V lost 4 bases, J lost 1 base, and 11 bases lay in between. The germline gives CDR1 SEHNR, CDR2 FQNEAQ (reference sequence). CDR3 length equals 15 residues. General observations from the study: Clones which contracted sat mainly in CM and EM if CD4+, and in EMRA if CD8+. In second-wave clones peaking day 37, SARS-CoV-2 specificity remained unconfirmed.

Sequencing was performed on PBMCs or a T cell subset sorted from them (not recorded which). The chain links TRBV7-9 to TRBJ1-5; D is unclear. This TCR came from a man aged 18 to 30 who had mild COVID-19 (a few samples of this study predate the infection). Cell type and time point are not known. The CDR3 protein is CASSSSGMSNQPQHF. The CDR3 DNA reads TGTGCCAGCAGCTCCTCCGGGATGAGCAATCAGCCCCAGCATTTT. The whole variable domain, filled in from reference TRBV7-9 and TRBJ1-5, reads DTGVSQNPRHKITKRGQNVTFRCDPISEHNRLYWYRQTLGQGPEFLTYFQNEAQLEKSRLLSDRFSAERPKGSFSTLEIQRTEQGDSAMYLCASSSSGMSNQPQHFGDGTRLSIL.